This TCR beta chain appears in the sequencing data of a study of T cell responses to AZD1222 COVID-19 vaccine. Whole-study findings and limits: Repertoires were obtained only post-peak T cell response. The donor cohort was predominantly white British with a female majority, and clonal diversity may have been underestimated. Among AZD1222 vaccinees, only five or six were seropositive at baseline.

On this clone itself: The antigen is unknown.

Trimming cost V 4 bases and J 5 bases; bases outside gene matches: 14. CDR1 is WNHNN and CDR2 is SYGVQD in the germline V gene (reference sequence). The length of the CDR3 is 17 residues. Doses given second, at about 4 or about 12 weeks, were pooled. Here immunoSEQ multiplex PCR was the method, and the copy in TCRdb shows in-frame clones only, minus some. Of around 150,000 clones listed, roughly 94% were seen once; the top ten hold 4% to 5.5%. The starting material was peripheral blood, obtained 28 days after the second AZD1222 dose. This receptor was taken from an adult who received the AZD1222 COVID-19 vaccine. The chain links TRBV10-1 to TRBJ2-1; TRBD2 matches 7 bases. The CDR3 protein is CASSGYEPGLRDNEQFF. The CDR3 region has the DNA TGCGCCAGCAGTGGGTATGAACCGGGACTAAGGGACAATGAGCAGTTCTTC.